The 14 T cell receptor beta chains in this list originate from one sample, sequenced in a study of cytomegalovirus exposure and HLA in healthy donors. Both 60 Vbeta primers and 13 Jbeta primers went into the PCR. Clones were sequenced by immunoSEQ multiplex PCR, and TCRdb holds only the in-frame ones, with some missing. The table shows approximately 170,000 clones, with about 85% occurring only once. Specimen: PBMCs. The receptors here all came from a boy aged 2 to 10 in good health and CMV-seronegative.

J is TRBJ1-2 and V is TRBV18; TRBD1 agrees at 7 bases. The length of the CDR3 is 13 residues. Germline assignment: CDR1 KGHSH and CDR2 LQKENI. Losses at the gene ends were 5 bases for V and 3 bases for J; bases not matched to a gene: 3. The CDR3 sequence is CASSRGHDYGYTF. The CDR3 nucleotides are TGTGCCAGCTCAAGGGGGCATGACTATGGCTACACCTTC.

Written as DNA, the CDR3 is TGCACCAGCAGCCAACCGGGACAACGACAACCGAATTCACCCCTCCACTTT. As protein: CTSSQPGQRQPNSPLHF. The chain recombines TRBV1 with TRBJ1-6; the D call in the table, TRBD1, was not verified against the DNA. TRBV1 is given as a pseudogene. The length of the CDR3 is 17 residues.

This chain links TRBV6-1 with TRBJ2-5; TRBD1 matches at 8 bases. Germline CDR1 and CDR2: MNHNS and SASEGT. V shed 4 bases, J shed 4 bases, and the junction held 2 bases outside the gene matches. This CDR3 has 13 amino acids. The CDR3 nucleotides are TGTGCCAGCAGTGTAGACAGGGGAGAGACCCAGTACTTC. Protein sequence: CASSVDRGETQYF.

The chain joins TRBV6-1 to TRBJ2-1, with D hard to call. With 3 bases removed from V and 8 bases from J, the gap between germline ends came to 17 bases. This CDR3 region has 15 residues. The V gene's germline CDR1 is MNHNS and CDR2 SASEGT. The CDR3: CASSEGLTDRHEQFF. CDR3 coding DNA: TGTGCCAGCAGTGAGGGCCTAACGGATCGCCATGAGCAGTTCTTC.

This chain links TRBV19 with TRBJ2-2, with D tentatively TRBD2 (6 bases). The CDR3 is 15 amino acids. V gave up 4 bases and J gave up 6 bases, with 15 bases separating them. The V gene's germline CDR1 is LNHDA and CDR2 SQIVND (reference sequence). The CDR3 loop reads CASSTASEGAGELFF. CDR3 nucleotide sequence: TGTGCCAGTAGTACCGCTAGCGAAGGAGCCGGGGAGCTGTTTTTT.

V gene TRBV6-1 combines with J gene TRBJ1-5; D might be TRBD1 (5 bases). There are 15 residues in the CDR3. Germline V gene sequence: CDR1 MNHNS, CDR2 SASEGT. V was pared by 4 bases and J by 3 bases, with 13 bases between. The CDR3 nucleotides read TGTGCCAGCAGTGTAGCCAGGGCGAACAATCAGCCCCAGCATTTT. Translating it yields CASSVARANNQPQHF.

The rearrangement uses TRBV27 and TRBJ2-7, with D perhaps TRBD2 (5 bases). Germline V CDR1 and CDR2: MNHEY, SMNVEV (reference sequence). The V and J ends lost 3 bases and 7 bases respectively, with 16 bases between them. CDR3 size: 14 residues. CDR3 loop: CASSFGPSGWEQYV. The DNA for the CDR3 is TGTGCCAGCAGTTTTGGCCCCTCGGGGTGGGAGCAGTACGTC.

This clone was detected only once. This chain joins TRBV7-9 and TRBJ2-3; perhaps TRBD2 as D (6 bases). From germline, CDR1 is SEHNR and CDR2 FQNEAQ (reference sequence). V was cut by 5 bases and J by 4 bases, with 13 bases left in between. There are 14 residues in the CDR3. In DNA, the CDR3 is TGTGCCAGCAGCCCCCGCGCTAGCGCAGATACGCAGTATTTT. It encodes CASSPRASADTQYF.

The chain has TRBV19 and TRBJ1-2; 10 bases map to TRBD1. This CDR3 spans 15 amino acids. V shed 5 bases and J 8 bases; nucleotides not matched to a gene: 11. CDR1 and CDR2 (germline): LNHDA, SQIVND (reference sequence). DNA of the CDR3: TGTGCCAGTAGTCCGACAGGGGGCGCATTGATAGGCTACACCTTC. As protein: CASSPTGGALIGYTF.

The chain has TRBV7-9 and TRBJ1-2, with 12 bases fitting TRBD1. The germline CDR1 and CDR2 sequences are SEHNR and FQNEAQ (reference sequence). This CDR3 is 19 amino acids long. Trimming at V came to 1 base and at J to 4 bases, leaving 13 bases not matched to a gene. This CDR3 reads CASSLGFRDRGLGSYGYTF. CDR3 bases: TGTGCCAGCAGCTTAGGGTTCCGGGACAGGGGGCTGGGGAGCTATGGCTACACCTTC.

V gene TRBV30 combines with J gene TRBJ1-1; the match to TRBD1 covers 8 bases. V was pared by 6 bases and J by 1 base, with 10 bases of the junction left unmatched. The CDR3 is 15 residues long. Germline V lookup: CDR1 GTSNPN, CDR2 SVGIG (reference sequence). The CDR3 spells CACHGQGVPNTEAFF. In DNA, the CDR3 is TGTGCCTGTCACGGACAGGGAGTGCCGAACACTGAAGCTTTCTTT. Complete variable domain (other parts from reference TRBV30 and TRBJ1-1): SQTIHQWPATLVQPVGSPLSLECTVEGTSNPNLYWYRQAAGRGLQLLFYSVGIGQISSEVPQNLSASRPQDRQFILSSKKLLLSDSGFYLCACHGQGVPNTEAFFGQGTRLTVV.

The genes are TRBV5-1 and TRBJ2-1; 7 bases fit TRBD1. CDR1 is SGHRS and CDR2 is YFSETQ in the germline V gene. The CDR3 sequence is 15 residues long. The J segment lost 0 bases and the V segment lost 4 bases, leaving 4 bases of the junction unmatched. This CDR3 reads CASSPGQYSYNEQFF. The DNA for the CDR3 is TGCGCCAGCAGCCCGGGACAGTACTCCTACAATGAGCAGTTCTTC.

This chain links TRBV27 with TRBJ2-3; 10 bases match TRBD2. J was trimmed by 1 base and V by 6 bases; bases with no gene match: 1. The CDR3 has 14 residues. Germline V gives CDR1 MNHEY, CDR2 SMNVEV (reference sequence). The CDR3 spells CASSLAGGTDTQYF. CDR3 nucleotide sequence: TGTGCCAGCAGCCTAGCGGGAGGCACAGATACGCAGTATTTT.

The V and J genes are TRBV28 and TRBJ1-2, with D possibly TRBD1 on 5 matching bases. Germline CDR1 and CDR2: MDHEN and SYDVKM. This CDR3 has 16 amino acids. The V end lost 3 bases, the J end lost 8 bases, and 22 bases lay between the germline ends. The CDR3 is CASSFAGKISIGGYTF. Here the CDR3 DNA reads TGTGCCAGCAGTTTCGCAGGGAAGATCTCAATAGGAGGCTACACCTTC.